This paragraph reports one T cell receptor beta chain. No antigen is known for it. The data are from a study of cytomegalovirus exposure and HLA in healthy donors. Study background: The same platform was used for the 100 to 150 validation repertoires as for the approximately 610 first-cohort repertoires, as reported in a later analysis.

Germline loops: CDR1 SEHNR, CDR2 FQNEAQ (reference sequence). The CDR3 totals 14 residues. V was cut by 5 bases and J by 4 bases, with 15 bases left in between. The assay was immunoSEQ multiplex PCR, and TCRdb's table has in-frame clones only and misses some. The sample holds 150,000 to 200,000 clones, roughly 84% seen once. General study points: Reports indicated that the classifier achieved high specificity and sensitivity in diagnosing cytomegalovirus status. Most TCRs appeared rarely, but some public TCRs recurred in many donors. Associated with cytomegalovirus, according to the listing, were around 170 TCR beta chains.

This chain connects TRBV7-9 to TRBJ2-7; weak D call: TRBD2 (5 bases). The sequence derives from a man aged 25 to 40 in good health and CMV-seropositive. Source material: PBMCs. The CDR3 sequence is CASSPSGIQYEQYF. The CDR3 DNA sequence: TGTGCCAGCAGCCCGTCCGGGATTCAGTACGAGCAGTACTTC.